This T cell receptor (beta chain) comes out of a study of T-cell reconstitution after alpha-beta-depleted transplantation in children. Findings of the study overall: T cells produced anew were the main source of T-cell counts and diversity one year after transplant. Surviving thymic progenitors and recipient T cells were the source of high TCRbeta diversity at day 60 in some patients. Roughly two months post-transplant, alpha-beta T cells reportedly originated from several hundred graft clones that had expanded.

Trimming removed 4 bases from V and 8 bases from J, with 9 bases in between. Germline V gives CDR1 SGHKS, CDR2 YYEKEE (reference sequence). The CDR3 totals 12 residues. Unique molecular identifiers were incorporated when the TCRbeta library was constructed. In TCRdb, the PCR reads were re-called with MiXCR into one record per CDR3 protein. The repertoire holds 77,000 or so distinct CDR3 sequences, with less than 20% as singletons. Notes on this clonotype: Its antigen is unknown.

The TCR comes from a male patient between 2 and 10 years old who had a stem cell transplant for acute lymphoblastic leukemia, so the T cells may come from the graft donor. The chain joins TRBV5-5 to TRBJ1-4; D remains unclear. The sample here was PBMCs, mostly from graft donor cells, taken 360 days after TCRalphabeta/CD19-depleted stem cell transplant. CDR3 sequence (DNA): TGTGCCAGCAGCATAAGAGGGGAAAAACTGTTTTTT. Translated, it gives CASSIRGEKLFF.